A selection of T cell receptor beta chains follows, all from one sample in a study of cytomegalovirus exposure and HLA in healthy donors. Here immunoSEQ multiplex PCR was the method, and the copy in TCRdb shows in-frame clones only, minus some. The repertoire has about 210,000 clones, more than 75% of them found once; the top ten carry roughly 6%. Sequenced sample: PBMCs. The source of these receptors is a man aged 35-49 years in good health and CMV-seropositive. The CDR3 runs from the conserved cysteine through the conserved F or W. A D gene is named only where the DNA matches it firmly. The size of a clone is reported for some rows only, either as once, few or many, or as a class for expanded clones.

v_gene	len	j_gene	abundance	d_gene	CDR3aa	CDR3nt
TRBV9	16	TRBJ2-7	NA	TRBD1	CASSVGPGQATYEQYF	TGTGCCAGCAGCGTAGGACCCGGACAGGCAACCTACGAGCAGTACTTC
TRBV11-3	15	TRBJ1-4	NA	NA	CASSINSYSNEKLFF	TGTGCCAGCAGCATCAACAGCTACTCTAATGAAAAACTGTTTTTT
TRBV6-4	17	TRBJ2-1	NA	TRBD2	CASSGTPGLAGYNEQFF	TGTGCCAGCAGTGGAACCCCGGGACTAGCGGGGTACAATGAGCAGTTCTTC
TRBV7-2	18	TRBJ1-3	NA	TRBD1	CASSNGTAFLFSGNTIYF	TGTGCCAGCAGCAATGGGACAGCCTTCCTCTTCTCTGGAAACACCATATATTTT
TRBV12-5	15	TRBJ2-3	NA	NA	CASGLGASGTDTQYF	TGTGCTAGTGGTTTGGGTGCTAGCGGCACAGATACGCAGTATTTT
TRBV6-4	14	TRBJ1-3	NA	NA	CASTLGGARCTIYF	TGTGCCAGCACCCTGGGGGGGGCGCGGTGCACCATATATTTT
TRBV5-6	13	TRBJ2-5	NA	NA	CASSVAAQETQYF	TGTGCCAGCAGCGTTGCGGCCCAAGAGACCCAGTACTTC
TRBV5-1	17	TRBJ2-1	NA	TRBD2	CASSPGAASGRSGEQFF	TGCGCCAGCAGCCCCGGAGCGGCTAGCGGGAGATCGGGTGAGCAGTTCTTC
TRBV13	16	TRBJ2-3	NA	NA	CASSFTLRASTDTQYF	TGTGCCAGCAGCTTCACACTCAGGGCTAGCACAGATACGCAGTATTTT
TRBV7-8	16	TRBJ2-5	NA	TRBD2	CASSLTGLAGYETQYF	TGTGCCAGCAGCTTAACGGGACTAGCGGGATATGAGACCCAGTACTTC
TRBV11-2	16	TRBJ2-7	NA	TRBD2	CASSAGGTSGRYEQYF	TGTGCCAGCAGCGCCGGCGGGACTAGCGGGAGGTACGAGCAGTACTTC
TRBV7-3	14	TRBJ2-5	few	NA	CASSLGPIGETQYF	TGTGCCAGCAGCCTTGGTCCGATCGGGGAGACCCAGTACTTC
TRBV27	15	TRBJ2-1	NA	TRBD2	CASSSGTSDRNEQFF	TGTGCCAGCAGTAGCGGGACTAGCGATCGCAATGAGCAGTTCTTC
TRBV9	16	TRBJ2-3	NA	TRBD2	CASSELIAGDADTQYF	TGTGCCAGCAGCGAGCTCATAGCGGGAGATGCTGATACGCAGTATTTT
TRBV5-1	13	TRBJ1-2	NA	NA	CASRLTANYGYTF	TGCGCCAGCAGGTTGACAGCTAACTATGGCTACACCTTC
TRBV18	14	TRBJ1-2	NA	NA	CASSPRGGVGGYTF	TGTGCCAGCTCCCCACGAGGGGGAGTGGGTGGCTACACCTTC
TRBV7-3	13	TRBJ1-5	NA	TRBD1	CASSSGGNQPQHF	TGTGCCAGCAGCTCAGGGGGTAATCAGCCCCAGCATTTT
TRBV29-1	14	TRBJ2-3	NA	NA	CSVDDLTGPDTQYF	TGCAGCGTTGATGACTTAACAGGGCCAGATACGCAGTATTTT
TRBV6-5	16	TRBJ2-4	NA	TRBD1	CASSNSDRGRANIQYF	TGTGCCAGCAGTAACTCCGACAGGGGGCGAGCTAACATTCAGTACTTC
TRBV4-1	14	TRBJ2-3	NA	NA	CASSQERTSDTQYF	TGCGCCAGCAGCCAAGAAAGGACTTCAGATACGCAGTATTTT
TRBV18	15	TRBJ2-3	NA	NA	CASSLRLVGTDTQYF	TGTGCCAGCTCACTAAGACTAGTGGGTACAGATACGCAGTATTTT
TRBV21-1	14	TRBJ1-4	once	NA	CASSYRGLGEKLFF	TGTGCCAGCAGTTACAGGGGGCTGGGTGAAAAACTGTTTTTT
TRBV7-9	13	TRBJ1-1	NA	NA	CASSPQENTEAFF	TGTGCCAGCAGCCCGCAGGAAAACACTGAAGCTTTCTTT
TRBV7-8	16	TRBJ2-3	NA	TRBD2	CASSPDGLAVTDTQYF	TGTGCCAGCAGCCCAGATGGACTAGCGGTAACAGATACGCAGTATTTT
TRBV5-6	17	TRBJ2-5	NA	TRBD2	CASSLTAGLAVQETQYF	TGTGCCAGCAGTTTGACCGCGGGACTAGCGGTACAAGAGACCCAGTACTTC
TRBV6-1	14	TRBJ1-1	NA	NA	CASSEKLRDTEAFF	TGTGCCAGCAGTGAAAAGCTTCGAGACACTGAAGCTTTCTTT
TRBV7-8	17	TRBJ1-1	NA	NA	CASSLWVSRGRNTEAFF	TGTGCCAGCAGCTTATGGGTGTCTCGTGGGCGTAACACTGAAGCTTTCTTT
TRBV29-1	12	TRBJ1-1	few	NA	CSVPPKSGEAFF	TGCAGCGTGCCCCCGAAGAGCGGTGAAGCTTTCTTT